The next 18 T cell receptor beta chains were all read from a single sample in a study of cytomegalovirus exposure and HLA in healthy donors. Use of 60 Vbeta and 13 Jbeta primers characterized the PCR. Data came from immunoSEQ multiplex PCR; TCRdb stores just in-frame clones and leaves some out. In the table there are approximately 150,000 clones, about 82% of which are singletons. The sample was PBMCs. These TCRs come from a woman in her 30s in good health and CMV-seropositive.

CDR3 nucleotides: TGTGCCAGTAGTGTTGTAGCGAACACCGGGGAGCTGTTTTTT. Its protein is CASSVVANTGELFF. The chain couples TRBV19 to TRBJ2-2; D uncertain. Per germline, CDR1 LNHDA and CDR2 SQIVND (reference sequence). The CDR3 length is 14 residues. V lost 5 bases and J lost 0, with 7 bases in between.

The rearrangement uses TRBV18 and TRBJ1-4; D is ambiguous. Trimming left V 2 bases short and J 8 bases short, with 12 bases between. The germline V gene has CDR1 KGHSH and CDR2 LQKENI. CDR3 length equals 14 residues. The DNA for the CDR3 is TGTGCCAGCTCACCATGGGCCGGCGGGGAAAAACTGTTTTTT. Protein sequence: CASSPWAGGEKLFF.

CDR3 nucleotide sequence: TGCGCCAGCAGCCAAGGACGGGAGGACTTTGACTACACCTTC. Protein: CASSQGREDFDYTF. The chain uses TRBV5-1 and TRBJ1-2; D ambiguous. The CDR3 length is 14 residues. Germline V gene data show CDR1 as SGHRS and CDR2 as YFSETQ. The V end lost 4 bases, the J end lost 10 bases, and 20 bases lay between the germline ends.

V usage is TRBV2 and J usage is TRBJ1-1; a weak D match, TRBD1 (5 bases). Germline values: CDR1 SNHLY, CDR2 FYNNEI. The CDR3 runs 14 residues. The germline V and J ends were trimmed by 5 bases and 3 bases, with 13 bases remaining between them. The CDR3 DNA reads as TGTGCCAGCAGTTCCGGGTCCAGGGACACTGAAGCTTTCTTT. Translation gives CASSSGSRDTEAFF.

J is TRBJ2-1 and V is TRBV27; possibly TRBD2 for D (6 bases). Trimming removed 5 bases from V and 2 bases from J, with 22 bases in between. Looked up from germline, CDR1 is MNHEY and CDR2 is SMNVEV (reference sequence). The CDR3 has 18 residues. CDR3 sequence (DNA): TGTGCCAGCAGTCGTTATCGGGCCGGCGGAGGGGCCTACAATGAGCAGTTCTTC. Protein product: CASSRYRAGGGAYNEQFF.

The rearrangement joins TRBV5-4 to TRBJ2-7; 16 positions agree with TRBD2. Germline CDR1 and CDR2: SGHNT and YYREEE (reference sequence). The CDR3 totals 17 residues. The junction had 8 bases not matched to a gene; V was cut back by 4 bases and J by 4 bases. The CDR3 coding sequence is TGTGCCAGCAGCCCCCCCGGGACTAGCGGGGGGGGGTACGAGCAGTACTTC. Translating gives CASSPPGTSGGGYEQYF.

The chain combines TRBV11-1 with TRBJ2-5; no clear D. Between the trimmed V and J ends, which lost 8 bases and 5 bases, there was a span of 15 bases. This CDR3 has 13 amino acids. From germline, CDR1 is SGHAT and CDR2 FQDESV (reference sequence). CDR3 in DNA: TGTGCCAGCGCCGTCTCTAATGTGGAGACCCAGTACTTC. Protein sequence: CASAVSNVETQYF.

The V gene is TRBV9, the J gene TRBJ1-1; weak D call: TRBD1 (5 bases). This CDR3 comprises 15 residues. Germline V gene data show CDR1 as SGDLS and CDR2 as YYNGEE. V gave up 1 base and J gave up 0 bases, with 10 bases separating them. CDR3 in amino acids: CASSVTGHMNTEAFF. CDR3 coding DNA: TGTGCCAGCAGCGTAACAGGACACATGAACACTGAAGCTTTCTTT. Full variable domain (missing parts from reference TRBV9 and TRBJ1-1): DSGVTQTPKHLITATGQRVTLRCSPRSGDLSVYWYQQSLDQGLQFLIQYYNGEERAKGNILERFSAQQFPDLHSELNLSSLELGDSALYFCASSVTGHMNTEAFFGQGTRLTVV.

The chain employs TRBV6-5 and TRBJ1-1, with TRBD1 identical over 8 bases. The CDR3 is 15 amino acids. Germline-derived CDR1 and CDR2 are MNHEY and SVGAGI. J was trimmed by 5 bases and V by 5 bases; bases with no gene match: 10. CDR3 sequence: CASSRTGLGRTEAFF. The CDR3 nucleotides are TGTGCCAGCAGTCGGACAGGGTTAGGGAGGACTGAAGCTTTCTTT.

This clone appeared a single time. The J gene is TRBJ2-7, the V gene TRBV18; D gene ambiguous. Germline V gene lookup returns CDR1 KGHSH and CDR2 LQKENI. V was shortened by 6 bases and J by 1 base, with 10 bases between the two germline ends. This CDR3 spans 13 amino acids. The CDR3 nucleotides are TGTGCCAGCTCGCCCACTGATTCCTACGAGCAGTACTTC. It codes for CASSPTDSYEQYF. The variable domain in full, with the rest retrieved from reference TRBV18 and TRBJ2-7, is NAGVMQNPRHLVRRRGQEARLRCSPMKGHSHVYWYRQLPEEGLKFMVYLQKENIIDESGMPKERFSAEFPKEGPSILRIQQVVRGDSAAYFCASSPTDSYEQYFGPGTRLTVT.

The gene calls are TRBV6-1 and TRBJ2-1, with 8 bases fitting TRBD2. The CDR3 loop spans 14 amino acids. V shed 7 bases, J shed 4 bases, and the junction held 6 bases outside the gene matches. Germline V gene lookup returns CDR1 MNHNS and CDR2 SASEGT. This CDR3 is CASKRRGGYNEQFF. The CDR3 nucleotides read TGTGCCAGCAAACGACGGGGGGGGTACAATGAGCAGTTCTTC.

The CDR3 spells CASSHRETQYF. CDR3 coding DNA: TGTGCCAGCAGCCATCGAGAGACCCAGTACTTC. The chain links TRBV4-2 to TRBJ2-5; D gene unclear. V was clipped by 3 bases and J by 4 bases, with 3 bases between them. CDR1 LGHNA and CDR2 YNFKEQ come from the germline V gene. This CDR3 has 11 amino acids.

The chain carries TRBV5-1 and TRBJ1-2; D unclear. The CDR3 extends over 13 amino acids. Per germline, CDR1 SGHRS and CDR2 YFSETQ. Trimming left V 5 bases short and J 2 bases short, with 10 bases between. The DNA of the CDR3 is TGCGCCAGCAGAATTACAGTCAACTATGGCTACACCTTC. Translating gives CASRITVNYGYTF.

The CDR3 bases are TGTGCCAGCAGTGAAGCGGCAGCGCCCTATGGCTACACCTTC. Encoded protein: CASSEAAAPYGYTF. The V call is TRBV2, the J call TRBJ1-2; D call uncertain. Trimming left V 0 bases short and J 4 bases short, with 9 bases between. In germline, CDR1 is SNHLY, CDR2 FYNNEI. The CDR3 totals 14 residues.

On this clone itself: This sample also contains other DNA sequences that code for the same CDR3. The chain has TRBV28 and TRBJ2-7; TRBD1 matches at 9 bases. This CDR3 region has 13 residues. CDR1 is MDHEN and CDR2 is SYDVKM in the germline V gene. V was clipped by 6 bases and J by 4 bases; unmatched bases: 4. CDR3 nucleotide sequence: TGTGCCAGCAGCCCGGGACAGGGTTACGAGCAGTACTTC. It codes for CASSPGQGYEQYF.

This clone was counted between two and nine times. The V gene is TRBV25-1, the J gene TRBJ1-2, with 9 bases fitting TRBD1. In germline, CDR1 is MGHDK, CDR2 SYGVNS. This CDR3 has 17 residues. With V trimmed by 2 bases and J by 6 bases, 13 bases remained unmatched. CDR3 sequence (DNA): TGTGCCAGCAGTGAAACCGGGACAGGGTATGAATTTGATGGCTACACCTTC. As protein: CASSETGTGYEFDGYTF.

The J gene is TRBJ1-6, the V gene TRBV25-1; 9 bases agree with TRBD1. V gave up 7 bases and J gave up 6 bases; unmatched junction bases: 4. The CDR3 extends over 14 amino acids. Germline CDR1 is MGHDK and CDR2 is SYGVNS. In nucleotides, the CDR3 is TGTGCCAGCAATTTACAGGGGGCTAATTCACCCCTCCACTTT. It encodes CASNLQGANSPLHF.

V and J are TRBV5-5 and TRBJ1-1; D call uncertain. CDR3 length: 13 amino acids. Germline values: CDR1 SGHKS, CDR2 YYEKEE (reference sequence). Trimming left V 2 bases short and J 1 base short, with 6 bases between. The CDR3 loop is CASSFFRNTEAFF. CDR3 nucleotides: TGTGCCAGCAGCTTTTTCCGGAACACTGAAGCTTTCTTT.